A single sample gave rise to the 31 T cell receptor beta chains below, sequenced in a study of cytomegalovirus exposure and HLA in healthy donors (dated by TCRdb to about 2017). Libraries were prepared through the immunoSEQ multiplex PCR assay. Held by TCRdb, this immuneACCESS table contains in-frame sequences only and omits some clones. Under half of the omission traces to an unresolved V gene where checked; the cause of the rest is unknown. The sample contains 180,000 or so clones, around 87% of them found a single time. The top ten hold 1.4% of the sample. The sequenced sample consisted of PBMCs. These receptors were obtained from a woman aged 30 to 39 in good health and CMV-seronegative.

The chain uses TRBV5-6 and TRBJ2-1; 12 bases map to TRBD2. Germline V gives CDR1 SGHDT, CDR2 YYEEEE. The V segment lost 5 bases and the J segment 8 bases; nucleotides outside the gene matches: 17. The CDR3 has 18 amino acids. The CDR3 sequence: CASSSPVTSGGRGDEQFF. In DNA form, the CDR3 reads TGTGCCAGCAGTAGCCCCGTAACTAGCGGGGGGAGGGGCGATGAGCAGTTCTTC. Full variable domain (remainder filled in from reference TRBV5-6 and TRBJ2-1): DAGVTQSPTHLIKTRGQQVTLRCSPKSGHDTVSWYQQALGQGPQFIFQYYEEEERQRGNFPDRFSGHQFPNYSSELNVNALLLGDSALYLCASSSPVTSGGRGDEQFFGPGTRLTVL.

The V gene is TRBV5-1, the J gene TRBJ2-3, with D possibly being TRBD1 (5 bases). In germline, CDR1 is SGHRS, CDR2 YFSETQ. Trimming took off 0 bases at V and 5 bases at J, with 13 bases between the two ends. This CDR3 has 15 amino acids. This CDR3 reads CASSLAAGLQDTQYF. In nucleotides, the CDR3 is TGCGCCAGCAGCTTGGCGGCAGGGTTGCAAGATACGCAGTATTTT.

The chain combines TRBV4-2 with TRBJ2-3; 7 nucleotides line up with TRBD1. The trim removed 4 bases at V and 2 bases at J, leaving 6 bases unmatched. Germline V gives CDR1 LGHNA, CDR2 YNFKEQ. The CDR3 has 15 amino acids. CDR3 bases: TGTGCCAGCAGCCCCCACAGGGGTTCCACAGATACGCAGTATTTT. It translates to CASSPHRGSTDTQYF.

V gene TRBV2 combines with J gene TRBJ1-2; weak D call: TRBD1 (6 bases). Looked up from germline, CDR1 is SNHLY and CDR2 is FYNNEI. The CDR3 spans 14 residues. V was trimmed by 4 bases and J by 0 bases, leaving 9 bases between them. The CDR3 region has the DNA TGTGCCAGCAGTGGGGGGGGGCCTAACTATGGCTACACCTTC. Translating gives CASSGGGPNYGYTF.

This chain uses TRBV6-5 with TRBJ2-4; D is undetermined. The CDR3 has 13 residues. With 5 bases removed from V and 5 bases from J, the gap between germline ends came to 10 bases. CDR1 and CDR2 from the germline V gene are MNHEY and SVGAGI. Here the CDR3 DNA reads TGTGCCAGCAGTGGATTTCAGGAAAACATTCAGTACTTC. This sequence encodes CASSGFQENIQYF.

This clone appeared a single time. The chain combines TRBV5-8 with TRBJ1-6, with TRBD1 matching over 7 bases. Looked up from germline, CDR1 is SGHTS and CDR2 is YDEGEE. V shed 2 bases, J shed 12 bases, and the junction held 14 bases outside the gene matches. CDR3 size: 16 residues. The CDR3 nucleotides read TGTGCCAGCAGCTTCACTTCCGGGACAGAAGTGGGACCCCTCCACTTT. Translation gives CASSFTSGTEVGPLHF.

This clone appeared a single time. The CDR3 bases are TGTGCCAGCAGTGTTGGCAGTGAAGCTTTCTTT. This codes for CASSVGSEAFF. V is TRBV2 and J is TRBJ1-1; no firm D call. The CDR3 loop spans 11 amino acids. Looked up from germline, CDR1 is SNHLY and CDR2 is FYNNEI. The V gene lost 4 bases and the J gene lost 7 bases, with 7 bases spanning the gap.

V and J are TRBV9 and TRBJ2-2, with 9 bases fitting TRBD2. The trim removed 5 bases at V and 7 bases at J, leaving 3 bases unmatched. The germline V gene has CDR1 SGDLS and CDR2 YYNGEE. The CDR3 is 13 residues long. The CDR3: CASRSGGIGELFF. CDR3 bases: TGTGCCAGCAGGAGCGGGGGGATCGGGGAGCTGTTTTTT. The whole variable domain, filled in from reference TRBV9 and TRBJ2-2, reads DSGVTQTPKHLITATGQRVTLRCSPRSGDLSVYWYQQSLDQGLQFLIQYYNGEERAKGNILERFSAQQFPDLHSELNLSSLELGDSALYFCASRSGGIGELFFGEGSRLTVL.

In this sample, this clone turned up a few times. This chain links TRBV2 with TRBJ1-4; a possible D gene is TRBD1 (5 bases). The length of the CDR3 is 11 residues. Per germline, CDR1 SNHLY and CDR2 FYNNEI. The ends were cut back, 6 bases at V and 13 bases at J, with 12 bases in the middle. CDR3 region: CASRMTVILFF. In nucleotides, the CDR3 is TGTGCCAGCAGGATGACAGTGATACTGTTTTTT.

This clone has just a few counts. CDR3 protein: CASTLGGFRYGYTF. CDR3 sequence (DNA): TGTGCCAGTACCTTGGGGGGTTTTCGCTATGGCTACACCTTC. The rearrangement uses TRBV19 and TRBJ1-2, with a tentative D call TRBD1 (5 bases). The germline gives CDR1 LNHDA, CDR2 SQIVND (reference sequence). This CDR3 has 14 residues. V was clipped by 7 bases and J by 4 bases, with 16 bases between them.

The CDR3 reads CASSYGQIYGYTF. Written as DNA, the CDR3 is TGTGCCAGCAGTTATGGGCAAATCTATGGCTACACCTTC. The chain has TRBV6-5 and TRBJ1-2; the D is unclear. The CDR3 extends over 13 amino acids. The V end was cut by 3 bases, the J end by 4 bases, with 9 bases between. Germline V gene data show CDR1 as MNHEY and CDR2 as SVGAGI.

This clone was seen once. The genes are TRBV5-8 and TRBJ1-5; tentative D call: TRBD1 (5 bases). V lost 1 base, J lost 0 bases, and 8 bases lay in between. The germline gives CDR1 SGHTS, CDR2 YDEGEE. This CDR3 spans 15 amino acids. The CDR3 region has the DNA TGTGCCAGCAGCTTGTACAGGCTTAGCAATCAGCCCCAGCATTTT. Translating gives CASSLYRLSNQPQHF.

This clone appeared once. J is TRBJ1-1 and V is TRBV7-9, with D possibly matching TRBD1 (6 bases). Germline CDR1 reads SEHNR; CDR2 reads FQNEAQ (reference sequence). The CDR3 is made up of 15 amino acids. The germline V and J ends were trimmed by 4 bases and 11 bases, with 23 bases remaining between them. CDR3 amino acids: CASSSNEQGHLWAFF. The DNA of the CDR3 is TGTGCCAGCAGCTCCAACGAACAGGGCCACTTATGGGCTTTCTTT.

This clone was picked up one time. V is TRBV15 and J is TRBJ1-2; no clear D. The V end was cut by 3 bases, the J end by 4 bases, with 15 bases between. The CDR3 runs 15 residues. In germline, CDR1 is LNHNV, CDR2 YYDKDF (reference sequence). The CDR3 protein is CATSSPTTSFYGYTF. The CDR3 DNA reads as TGTGCCACCAGCAGCCCAACGACAAGCTTCTATGGCTACACCTTC.

The chain joins TRBV5-4 to TRBJ2-1; no clear D gene. Germline V gene lookup returns CDR1 SGHNT and CDR2 YYREEE (reference sequence). CDR3 length: 13 amino acids. V dropped 1 base and J dropped 6 bases, with 8 bases sitting between them. The DNA of the CDR3 is TGTGCCAGCAGCTTGTCGGTCCCCAATGAGCAGTTCTTC. As protein: CASSLSVPNEQFF. The full variable domain, rest sourced from reference TRBV5-4 and TRBJ2-1, is ETGVTQSPTHLIKTRGQQVTLRCSSQSGHNTVSWYQQALGQGPQFIFQYYREEENGRGNFPPRFSGLQFPNYSSELNVNALELDDSALYLCASSLSVPNEQFFGPGTRLTVL.

This chain uses TRBV4-1 with TRBJ1-5, with a possible D match to TRBD1 (6 bases). CDR1 and CDR2 from the germline V gene are MGHRA and YSYEKL. Trimming shortened V by 0 bases and J by 11 bases, and 17 bases separated the two germline ends. CDR3 length: 15 residues. The CDR3 here is CASSQEYREMEAQHF. The DNA for the CDR3 is TGCGCCAGCAGCCAAGAGTACAGGGAAATGGAGGCCCAGCATTTT.

This clone has a handful of counts. This chain uses TRBV6-5 with TRBJ1-2; possible D gene TRBD1, 6 bases. Germline V gives CDR1 MNHEY, CDR2 SVGAGI. The CDR3 runs 14 residues. Trimming pared 5 bases from V and 3 bases from J, leaving 13 bases between. CDR3 residues: CASSQQGRDYGYTF. CDR3 in DNA: TGTGCCAGCAGTCAACAGGGAAGGGACTATGGCTACACCTTC.

V and J are TRBV27 and TRBJ1-1, with D possibly matching TRBD1 (6 bases). Between the trimmed V and J ends, which lost 7 bases and 7 bases, there was a span of 19 bases. The CDR3 is made up of 14 amino acids. CDR1 and CDR2 (germline): MNHEY, SMNVEV (reference sequence). The CDR3 region is CASTNGGGLNEAFF. The CDR3 nucleotides are TGTGCCAGCACGAACGGGGGGGGGCTTAATGAAGCTTTCTTT.

The CDR3 bases are TGCGCCAGCAGCCCTCTCTGGTCTAAAGAGACCCAGTACTTC. This codes for CASSPLWSKETQYF. The rearrangement joins TRBV4-1 to TRBJ2-5; D is ambiguous. Trimming stripped 4 bases from V and 3 bases from J, with 12 bases between. The germline V gene encodes CDR1 MGHRA and CDR2 YSYEKL. The CDR3 sequence is 14 residues long.

The rearrangement joins TRBV6-6 to TRBJ1-2, with a weak D call TRBD1 (6 bases). This CDR3 region has 14 residues. Germline V gives CDR1 MNHNY, CDR2 SVGAGI (reference sequence). V lost 2 bases and J 13 bases, leaving 20 bases between the germline ends. The CDR3 spells CASSYDRQGIVGTF. As DNA, the CDR3 is TGTGCCAGCAGTTACGATCGCCAGGGGATAGTCGGCACCTTC.

The V gene is TRBV29-1, the J gene TRBJ2-7, with 8 positions matching TRBD1. This CDR3 is 13 amino acids long. Unmatched junction bases numbered 6, after V lost 6 bases and J lost 2 bases. Per the germline V gene, CDR1 is SQVTM and CDR2 is ANQGSEA. The CDR3 loop reads CSVQDRATYEQYF. CDR3 DNA: TGCAGCGTCCAGGACAGGGCTACCTACGAGCAGTACTTC.

The chain recombines TRBV4-2 with TRBJ2-7; D is perhaps TRBD2 (6 bases). The CDR3 contains 17 residues. Germline V gene lookup returns CDR1 LGHNA and CDR2 YNFKEQ. Deletions cut 1 base from V and 3 bases from J, with 19 bases between. CDR3 nucleotide sequence: TGTGCCAGCAGCCAAGGCTTGGTGGGGTCGGGAGACTACGAGCAGTACTTC. Encoded protein: CASSQGLVGSGDYEQYF.

The rearrangement uses TRBV5-1 and TRBJ2-7; possible D gene TRBD1, 5 bases. The CDR3 spans 12 residues. V dropped 2 bases and J dropped 7 bases, with 10 bases sitting between them. From germline, CDR1 is SGHRS and CDR2 YFSETQ. This CDR3 is CASSFGRGEQYF. DNA of the CDR3: TGCGCCAGCAGCTTTGGAAGGGGTGAGCAGTACTTC.

This chain links TRBV6-5 with TRBJ1-5; D not certain. The V gene's germline CDR1 is MNHEY and CDR2 SVGAGI. V lost 6 bases and J 5 bases, leaving 17 bases between the germline ends. The CDR3 contains 15 residues. The CDR3 spells CASSRGLFGHQPQHF. The CDR3 DNA is TGTGCCAGCAGCCGCGGCCTATTTGGCCATCAGCCCCAGCATTTT.

This clone appeared a few times. CDR3 sequence (DNA): TGCAGTGCTAGAAGGGGCTACGAGCAGTACTTC. Translating it yields CSARRGYEQYF. The chain employs TRBV20-1 and TRBJ2-7; D is perhaps TRBD1 (5 bases). The V gene lost 2 bases and the J gene lost 3 bases, with 5 bases spanning the gap. The germline CDR1 and CDR2 sequences are DFQATT and SNEGSKA (reference sequence). This CDR3 is built from 11 residues.

This sequence joins TRBV5-1 and TRBJ1-2, with TRBD1 identical over 9 bases. V lost 0 bases, J lost 3 bases, and 6 bases stayed unmatched. The germline V gene encodes CDR1 SGHRS and CDR2 YFSETQ. The CDR3 is 16 residues long. The CDR3 nucleotides read TGCGCCAGCAGCTTGGAAGGACAGGGGACGGACTATGGCTACACCTTC. It specifies CASSLEGQGTDYGYTF.

The chain uses TRBV6-5 and TRBJ1-1; D is possibly TRBD1 (5 bases). Germline CDR1 is MNHEY and CDR2 is SVGAGI. CDR3 length: 14 residues. Trimming stripped 2 bases from V and 5 bases from J, with 12 bases between. The chain's CDR3 is CASSYGTRGTEAFF. The DNA for the CDR3 is TGTGCCAGCAGTTACGGTACCCGGGGGACTGAAGCTTTCTTT.

The sample holds a few counts of this clone. This sequence joins TRBV29-1 and TRBJ2-7, with a possible D match to TRBD2 (7 bases). Trimming removed 7 bases from V and 5 bases from J, with 15 bases in between. The germline gives CDR1 SQVTM, CDR2 ANQGSEA. There are 12 residues in the CDR3. CDR3 region: CSARGGGHEQYF. DNA of the CDR3: TGCAGCGCAAGGGGGGGCGGGCACGAGCAGTACTTC.

This chain connects TRBV5-1 to TRBJ1-1; 7 bases are a match to TRBD1. Per the germline V gene, CDR1 is SGHRS and CDR2 is YFSETQ. V gave up 3 bases and J gave up 0 bases; unmatched junction bases: 5. This CDR3 comprises 15 residues. The CDR3 loop reads CASSSTGVMNTEAFF. DNA for the CDR3: TGCGCCAGCAGCTCAACAGGGGTTATGAACACTGAAGCTTTCTTT.

The chain links TRBV6-1 to TRBJ1-5; D might be TRBD1 (5 bases). This CDR3 is built from 16 residues. The V gene's germline CDR1 is MNHNS and CDR2 SASEGT. V shed 1 base and J shed 4 bases, with 14 bases lying between them. This CDR3 is CASSEVSGGGNQPQHF. The DNA of the CDR3 is TGTGCCAGCAGTGAAGTTTCGGGGGGGGGAAATCAGCCCCAGCATTTT.

The rearrangement uses TRBV6-1 and TRBJ2-3; TRBD2 matches at 8 bases. Losses at the gene ends were 2 bases for V and 0 bases for J; bases not matched to a gene: 4. From germline, CDR1 is MNHNS and CDR2 SASEGT. CDR3 length equals 16 residues. CDR3 region: CASSELRGDSTDTQYF. In DNA, the CDR3 is TGTGCCAGCAGTGAACTGCGGGGGGATAGCACAGATACGCAGTATTTT.